This TCR beta chain comes out of a study of OX40 agonist ivuxolimab in advanced cancers. Study details: Antecedent anti-PD-1, anti-PD-L1 or anti-CTLA-4 therapy was permissible, with roughly 40% having received some.

Researchers took blood at baseline, on cycle 4 day 1, and on cycle 7 day 1. This CDR3 has 14 residues. Germline values: CDR1 KGHSH, CDR2 LQKENI. The V gene end was trimmed by 3 bases and the J gene end by 5 bases; junction bases not matched to a gene: 3. This clone was detected only a few times. The method was immunoSEQ multiplex PCR; TCRdb's version includes in-frame clones alone and lacks a portion of them. The repertoire includes about 75,000 clones, approximately 85% of them detected once, and roughly 15% sits in the top ten. The receptor comes from an adult with an advanced solid tumor such as melanoma, head and neck, liver or kidney cancer. The sequenced sample was CD4+ or CD8+ T cells sorted from blood, obtained in a trial of the OX40 agonist ivuxolimab. The chain has TRBV18 and TRBJ2-4; 8 bases are shared with TRBD2. Written as DNA, the CDR3 is TGTGCCAGCTCACCTTCCGGGGGGGAAAACATTCAGTACTTC. As protein: CASSPSGGENIQYF.